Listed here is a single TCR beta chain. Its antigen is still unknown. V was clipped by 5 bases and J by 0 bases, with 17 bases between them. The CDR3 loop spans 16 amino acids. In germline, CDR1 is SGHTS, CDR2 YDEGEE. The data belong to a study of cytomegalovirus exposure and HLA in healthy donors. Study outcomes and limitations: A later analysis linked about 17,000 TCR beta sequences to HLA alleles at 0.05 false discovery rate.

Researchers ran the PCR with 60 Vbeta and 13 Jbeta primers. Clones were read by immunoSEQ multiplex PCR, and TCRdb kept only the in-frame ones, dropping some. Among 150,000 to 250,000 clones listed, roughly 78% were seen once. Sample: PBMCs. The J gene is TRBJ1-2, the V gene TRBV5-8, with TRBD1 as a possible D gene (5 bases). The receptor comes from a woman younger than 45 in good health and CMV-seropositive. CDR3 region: CASRRGRENPNYGYTF. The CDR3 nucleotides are TGTGCCAGCAGGCGGGGACGGGAAAACCCTAACTATGGCTACACCTTC.